The 30 T cell receptor beta chains presented below share a single source sample, sequenced in a study of blood T cell repertoires in COVID-19. The method was immunoSEQ multiplex PCR; TCRdb's version includes in-frame clones alone and lacks a portion of them. In the table there are about 33,000 clones, roughly 88% of which are singletons. Material for sequencing was peripheral blood. These receptors were obtained from a human donor in a cohort sampled during active COVID-19.

The chain couples TRBV28 to TRBJ1-2, with a possible D match to TRBD1 (6 bases). There are 13 residues in the CDR3. Per the germline V gene, CDR1 is MDHEN and CDR2 is SYDVKM. V was pared by 1 base and J by 6 bases, with 9 bases between. The CDR3 here is CASSLSRGDGYTF. In nucleotides, the CDR3 is TGTGCCAGCAGTTTATCCAGGGGTGATGGCTACACCTTC.

The chain is built from TRBV19 and TRBJ2-1, with 10 bases aligning to TRBD2. The length of the CDR3 is 17 residues. Germline V CDR1 and CDR2: LNHDA, SQIVND (reference sequence). Trimming took 1 base from V and 0 from J; bases not matched to a gene: 3. The CDR3 region has the DNA TGTGCCAGTAGTATAGGGCTAGCGGGAGACTCCTACAATGAGCAGTTCTTC. Amino acids: CASSIGLAGDSYNEQFF.

The rearrangement links TRBV2 to TRBJ2-5; 7 bases align to TRBD1. V was clipped by 2 bases and J by 2 bases; unmatched bases: 2. The germline CDR1 and CDR2 sequences are SNHLY and FYNNEI. The CDR3 is made up of 14 amino acids. The CDR3 here is CASSEPTGQETQYF. The CDR3, as DNA: TGTGCCAGCAGTGAACCGACAGGGCAAGAGACCCAGTACTTC.

This clone was seen a handful of times. This chain connects TRBV10-3 to TRBJ1-5; TRBD1 aligns across 7 bases. Unmatched junction bases numbered 0, after V lost 4 bases and J lost 0 bases. This CDR3 region has 14 residues. CDR1 is ENHRY and CDR2 is SYGVKD in the germline V gene. The CDR3 is CAISAGGSNQPQHF. In DNA, the CDR3 is TGTGCCATCAGTGCAGGGGGTAGCAATCAGCCCCAGCATTTT.

This CDR3 reads CASSRQGETQYF. As DNA, the CDR3 is TGTGCCAGCAGCCGGCAGGGAGAGACCCAGTACTTC. The gene calls are TRBV3-1 (or the pseudogene TRBV3-2) and TRBJ2-5; TRBD1 is a possible D gene (5 bases). This CDR3 is built from 12 residues. Trimming took 4 bases from V and 4 from J, leaving 7 bases between them. CDR1 is LGHDT, CDR2 YNNKEL, per germline (reference sequence).

The V call is TRBV3-1 (or the pseudogene TRBV3-2), the J call TRBJ1-1, with D unresolved. Per the germline V gene, CDR1 is LGHDT and CDR2 is YNNKEL (reference sequence). V was clipped by 11 bases and J by 5 bases, with 12 bases between them. CDR3 length: 11 residues. CDR3: CAVRGGTEAFF. CDR3 sequence (DNA): TGTGCCGTCAGAGGAGGGACTGAAGCTTTCTTT.

The rearrangement links TRBV5-1 to TRBJ1-1, with D perhaps TRBD1 (5 bases). CDR3 length equals 14 residues. CDR1 and CDR2 (germline): SGHRS, YFSETQ. V dropped 5 bases and J dropped 1 base, with 12 bases sitting between them. CDR3 in amino acids: CASRLLTGNTEAFF. The CDR3 nucleotides are TGCGCCAGCAGACTCTTAACAGGGAACACTGAAGCTTTCTTT.

The chain uses TRBV6-5 and TRBJ2-7, with 7 bases aligning to TRBD1. Germline loops: CDR1 MNHEY, CDR2 SVGAGI. The junction had 5 bases not matched to a gene; V was cut back by 4 bases and J by 5 bases. The CDR3 runs to 13 residues. Here the CDR3 reads CASSLRQGNEQYF. In DNA form, the CDR3 reads TGTGCCAGCAGTTTAAGACAGGGTAACGAGCAGTACTTC.

This clone is a singleton in its sample. The V gene is TRBV18, the J gene TRBJ2-7, with 7 bases that match TRBD1. Germline V gene sequence: CDR1 KGHSH, CDR2 LQKENI. The CDR3 runs to 14 residues. With V trimmed by 2 bases and J by 3 bases, 4 bases remained unmatched. The CDR3 sequence: CASSPGTEDYEQYF. The CDR3 nucleotides read TGTGCCAGCTCACCAGGGACAGAAGACTACGAGCAGTACTTC.

This CDR3 reads CASSLGTGSGVDGYTF. CDR3 sequence (DNA): TGTGCCAGCAGCTTAGGGACAGGGTCGGGAGTGGATGGCTACACCTTC. V gene TRBV7-2 combines with J gene TRBJ1-2, with 8 nucleotides matching TRBD1. CDR1 and CDR2 from the germline V gene are SGHTA and FQGNSA. The V gene end was trimmed by 1 base and the J gene end by 6 bases; junction bases not matched to a gene: 10. The length of the CDR3 is 16 residues.

The genes are TRBV2 and TRBJ2-7; 12 bases fit TRBD1. CDR3 length equals 14 residues. The germline gives CDR1 SNHLY, CDR2 FYNNEI. V shed 5 bases, J shed 3 bases, and the junction held 2 bases outside the gene matches. CDR3 nucleotides: TGTGCCAGCAGTAGGGACAGGGGGCTCTACGAGCAGTACTTC. It yields the protein CASSRDRGLYEQYF.

The J gene is TRBJ2-5, the V gene TRBV11-2; 7 nucleotides agree with TRBD1. V gave up 1 base and J gave up 5 bases; unmatched junction bases: 13. CDR1 SGHAT and CDR2 FQNNGV come from the germline V gene. This CDR3 has 17 amino acids. The CDR3 DNA reads TGTGCCAGCAGCTTAGGTAGGGGGCTCCCCCCCGGCGAGACCCAGTACTTC. The encoded protein is CASSLGRGLPPGETQYF.

The chain uses TRBV11-2 and TRBJ1-1; no clear D. Per germline, CDR1 SGHAT and CDR2 FQNNGV. The V end lost 6 bases, the J end lost 4 bases, and 12 bases lay between the germline ends. The CDR3 is 13 residues long. The CDR3 region is CASRLAGSTEAFF. For the CDR3, the DNA is TGTGCCAGCAGACTAGCCGGGAGCACTGAAGCTTTCTTT.

The chain combines TRBV2 with TRBJ2-1; 11 bases are shared with TRBD2. Germline V CDR1 and CDR2: SNHLY, FYNNEI. J gave up 3 bases and V 5 bases, and 12 bases lay outside the gene matches. This CDR3 is built from 18 residues. DNA for the CDR3: TGTGCCAGCAGTAGATTTTTAGCGGGAGGGTCCAACTACAATGAGCAGTTCTTC. Translating it yields CASSRFLAGGSNYNEQFF.

This clone was counted between two and nine times. The chain recombines TRBV28 with TRBJ1-2; 9 bases map to TRBD1. This CDR3 has 13 residues. CDR1 and CDR2 (germline): MDHEN, SYDVKM. After removal of 3 bases from V and 4 bases from J, the junction contained 0 bases not matched to a gene. The CDR3 DNA sequence: TGTGCCAGCAGTTTGGACAGGGGCTATGGCTACACCTTC. It yields the protein CASSLDRGYGYTF.

This sequence joins TRBV10-1 and TRBJ1-2; no clear D. CDR1 WNHNN and CDR2 SYGVQD come from the germline V gene (reference sequence). The CDR3 extends over 15 amino acids. V was cut by 0 bases and J by 4 bases, with 12 bases left in between. Here the CDR3 reads CASSESPEEPYGYTF. CDR3 nucleotide sequence: TGCGCCAGCAGTGAGTCGCCAGAAGAACCCTATGGCTACACCTTC.

By frequency in the sample, this clone is large. The chain combines TRBV7-9 with TRBJ1-3, with D maybe TRBD1 (6 bases). Trimming cost V 4 bases and J 0 bases, with 10 bases left between them. Germline CDR1 and CDR2: SEHNR and FQNEAQ (reference sequence). The length of the CDR3 is 15 residues. CDR3 bases: TGTGCCAGCAGCTCTTCGACAGGCTCTGGAAACACCATATATTTT. This sequence encodes CASSSSTGSGNTIYF.

The J gene is TRBJ2-2, the V gene TRBV7-3; D possibly corresponds to TRBD2 (6 bases). CDR1 is SGHTA and CDR2 is FQGTGA in the germline V gene. The germline V and J ends were trimmed by 6 bases and 6 bases, with 14 bases remaining between them. This CDR3 has 14 amino acids. This chain's CDR3 is CASSPSGGPGELFF. CDR3 in DNA: TGTGCCAGCAGTCCCTCCGGGGGACCCGGGGAGCTGTTTTTT.

The chain employs TRBV15 and TRBJ2-7, with TRBD1 matching 9 bases. CDR3 length equals 14 residues. The ends lost 6 bases at V and 6 bases at J; junction bases unmatched: 9. The germline gives CDR1 LNHNV, CDR2 YYDKDF (reference sequence). CDR3: CATRPDRGFREQYF. CDR3 sequence (DNA): TGTGCCACCAGACCTGACAGGGGGTTTCGCGAGCAGTACTTC.

The rearrangement uses TRBV29-1 and TRBJ2-5, with 10 nucleotides matching TRBD1. The germline V gene encodes CDR1 SQVTM and CDR2 ANQGSEA. CDR3 length: 12 residues. The V and J ends lost 8 bases and 5 bases, in that order; junction bases with no gene match: 5. The CDR3 region is CSQTGGGETQYF. The CDR3 DNA is TGCAGCCAGACAGGGGGCGGGGAGACCCAGTACTTC.

The chain combines TRBV6-1 with TRBJ1-1, with 7 bases that match TRBD1. The CDR3 has 15 amino acids. Trimming removed 2 bases from V and 2 bases from J; junction bases left unmatched: 5. Germline V CDR1 and CDR2: MNHNS, SASEGT. As DNA, the CDR3 is TGTGCCAGCAGTGAATGGGGACAGCCAAACACTGAAGCTTTCTTT. Protein sequence: CASSEWGQPNTEAFF.

This clone was seen a few times. V usage is TRBV7-2 and J usage is TRBJ2-1; 9 bases align to TRBD2. This CDR3 contains 16 residues. Germline V gene lookup returns CDR1 SGHTA and CDR2 FQGNSA. V was clipped by 1 base and J by 9 bases; unmatched bases: 10. In DNA, the CDR3 is TGTGCCAGCAGCTTAGGACTAGCGGCCGGCGACGGTGAGCAGTTCTTC. It yields the protein CASSLGLAAGDGEQFF.

This sequence joins TRBV11-2 and TRBJ2-1; D may be TRBD1 (6 bases). This CDR3 is 16 amino acids long. Trimming took 5 bases from V and 3 from J, leaving 17 bases between them. From germline, CDR1 is SGHAT and CDR2 FQNNGV. CDR3 DNA sequence: TGTGCCAGCAGCATGCCGGGACAATCCATCTACAATGAGCAGTTCTTC. Its translation: CASSMPGQSIYNEQFF.

Judged by abundance, this clone is medium-sized. The chain employs TRBV29-1 and TRBJ1-2; D is unresolved. The CDR3 is 17 residues long. Trimming removed 2 bases at V and 4 bases at J, with 23 bases between. Germline lookup yields CDR1 SQVTM and CDR2 ANQGSEA. CDR3 sequence: CSVENGEADQNIYGYTF. The CDR3 nucleotides are TGCAGCGTTGAAAATGGCGAGGCAGACCAAAATATCTATGGCTACACCTTC.

J is TRBJ1-3 and V is TRBV6-5; 8 nucleotides line up with TRBD1. Germline lookup yields CDR1 MNHEY and CDR2 SVGAGI. The CDR3 has 15 residues. Unmatched junction bases numbered 5, after V lost 3 bases and J lost 4 bases. CDR3 nucleotides: TGTGCCAGCAGTTATTCAGGGGGCACCGGAAACACCATATATTTT. It specifies CASSYSGGTGNTIYF.

The rearrangement links TRBV7-2 to TRBJ2-6, with 8 bases aligning to TRBD1. Per the germline V gene, CDR1 is SGHTA and CDR2 is FQGNSA. With V trimmed by 5 bases and J by 4 bases, 4 bases remained unmatched. The CDR3 spans 15 residues. The CDR3, as DNA: TGTGCCAGCAGCACGACAGGGGCCGGGGCCAACGTCCTGACTTTC. It codes for CASSTTGAGANVLTF.

The gene calls are TRBV5-1 and TRBJ1-2; 7 bases map to TRBD1. V lost 3 bases and J lost 7; bases outside the gene matches: 12. This CDR3 has 15 residues. Germline values: CDR1 SGHRS, CDR2 YFSETQ. The DNA of the CDR3 is TGCGCCAGCAGCTCCGGGACAGCCGAAGCGGGTGGCTACACCTTC. It is translated as CASSSGTAEAGGYTF.

The chain is built from TRBV6-6 and TRBJ2-5; TRBD2 aligns across 8 bases. CDR3 size: 12 residues. CDR1 and CDR2 from the germline V gene are MNHNY and SVGAGI (reference sequence). V was clipped by 8 bases and J by 7 bases; unmatched bases: 6. Here the CDR3 reads CASGAGGWTQYF. The CDR3 DNA reads as TGTGCCAGCGGGGCGGGGGGTTGGACCCAGTACTTC.

This chain joins TRBV11-2 and TRBJ2-7, with TRBD2 identical over 7 bases. Germline V gene lookup returns CDR1 SGHAT and CDR2 FQNNGV. The V gene end was trimmed by 3 bases and the J gene end by 2 bases; junction bases not matched to a gene: 7. This CDR3 is built from 15 residues. The CDR3 coding sequence is TGTGCCAGCAGCTTGGGGGGAGGGACTCCCTACGAGCAGTACTTC. Its protein product is CASSLGGGTPYEQYF.

The V and J genes are TRBV5-8 and TRBJ2-3, with 8 positions matching TRBD2. The germline V gene encodes CDR1 SGHTS and CDR2 YDEGEE. The CDR3 is 14 residues long. Unmatched junction bases numbered 5, after V lost 4 bases and J lost 4 bases. The CDR3, as DNA: TGTGCCAGCAGCCCCGGGGGGGGCGCAGATACGCAGTATTTT. The encoded protein is CASSPGGGADTQYF.